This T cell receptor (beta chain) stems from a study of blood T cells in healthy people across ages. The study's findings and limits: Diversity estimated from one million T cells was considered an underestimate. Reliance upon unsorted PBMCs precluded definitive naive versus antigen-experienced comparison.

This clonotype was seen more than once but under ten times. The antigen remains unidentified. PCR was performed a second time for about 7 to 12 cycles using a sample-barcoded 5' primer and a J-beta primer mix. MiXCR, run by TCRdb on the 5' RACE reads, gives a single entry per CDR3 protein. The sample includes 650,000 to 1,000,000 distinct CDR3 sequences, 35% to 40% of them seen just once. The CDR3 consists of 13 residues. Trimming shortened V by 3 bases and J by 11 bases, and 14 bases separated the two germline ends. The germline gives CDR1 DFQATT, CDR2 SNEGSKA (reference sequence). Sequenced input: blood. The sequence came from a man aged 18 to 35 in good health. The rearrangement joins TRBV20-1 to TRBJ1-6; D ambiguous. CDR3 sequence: CSASAEIIAPLHF. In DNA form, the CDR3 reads TGCAGTGCTAGTGCGGAGATAATTGCACCCCTCCACTTT.